The clone carrying this T cell receptor beta chain was picked up one time. As processed by the authors: Amplification of reference gene primers was used by the study to estimate nucleated cell counts. Assay: immunoSEQ multiplex PCR; the TCRdb copy retains only in-frame clones and omits some. For V, J and clone size, that table is used; D and trimming come from the DNA. There are hundreds of thousands of clones in the sample; roughly 86% occur only once, and approximately 2.9% lies in the top ten. The data were obtained in a study of blood T cell repertoires in COVID-19. Study summary: Donors in the United States, Italy and Spain gave samples during acute or convalescent COVID-19. In each case, the material was cDNA or gDNA derived from T cells, B-cell-depleted T cells, or PBMCs.

V was shortened by 5 bases and J by 0 bases, with 7 bases between the two germline ends. CDR3 length: 13 amino acids. CDR1 MNHEY and CDR2 SVGAGI come from the germline V gene. The clonotype was recovered from a human donor in a cohort sampled during active COVID-19. This rearrangement joins TRBV6-5 to TRBJ1-1; D unresolved. The specimen was peripheral blood. CDR3 in amino acids: CASSQTLNTEAFF. The CDR3 coding sequence is TGTGCCAGCAGTCAGACATTGAACACTGAAGCTTTCTTT.